The clone carrying this TCR beta chain has at least ten counts. Using its own MiXCR run on the 5' RACE reads, TCRdb lists one record per CDR3 protein. Of over 50,000 distinct CDR3 sequences in the sample, approximately 29% were seen once. Germline-derived CDR1 and CDR2 are SGHVS and FQNEAQ. The J segment lost 3 bases and the V segment lost 5 bases, leaving 10 bases of the junction unmatched. The CDR3 extends over 16 amino acids. V usage is TRBV7-8 and J usage is TRBJ2-1; 7 bases are a match to TRBD1. Input material: tumor-infiltrating naive CD4+ T cells sorted from the breast tumor. Sample subset: naive CD4+ T cells, CD4+CD45RA+CD25-. This clonotype was sampled from a female donor with breast cancer. The CDR3 sequence: CASSPLYRGHYNEQFF. The CDR3 DNA reads as TGTGCCAGCAGCCCCCTTTACAGGGGACACTACAATGAGCAGTTCTTC.